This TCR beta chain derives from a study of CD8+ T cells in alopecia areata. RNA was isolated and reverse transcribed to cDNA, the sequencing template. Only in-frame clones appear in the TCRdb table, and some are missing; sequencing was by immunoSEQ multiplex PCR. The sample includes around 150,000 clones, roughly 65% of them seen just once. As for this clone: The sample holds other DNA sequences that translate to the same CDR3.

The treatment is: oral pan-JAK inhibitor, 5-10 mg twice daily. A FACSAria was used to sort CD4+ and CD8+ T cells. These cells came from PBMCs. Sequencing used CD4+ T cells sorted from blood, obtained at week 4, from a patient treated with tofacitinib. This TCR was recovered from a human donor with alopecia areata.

The CDR3 reads CSARDTYEQYF. The CDR3 DNA follows: TGCAGTGCTAGAGATACCTACGAGCAGTACTTC. The rearrangement joins TRBV20-1 to TRBJ2-7; D is ambiguous. Trimming removed 0 bases at V and 2 bases at J, with 2 bases between. The CDR3 length is 11 residues. CDR1 DFQATT and CDR2 SNEGSKA come from the germline V gene (reference sequence).